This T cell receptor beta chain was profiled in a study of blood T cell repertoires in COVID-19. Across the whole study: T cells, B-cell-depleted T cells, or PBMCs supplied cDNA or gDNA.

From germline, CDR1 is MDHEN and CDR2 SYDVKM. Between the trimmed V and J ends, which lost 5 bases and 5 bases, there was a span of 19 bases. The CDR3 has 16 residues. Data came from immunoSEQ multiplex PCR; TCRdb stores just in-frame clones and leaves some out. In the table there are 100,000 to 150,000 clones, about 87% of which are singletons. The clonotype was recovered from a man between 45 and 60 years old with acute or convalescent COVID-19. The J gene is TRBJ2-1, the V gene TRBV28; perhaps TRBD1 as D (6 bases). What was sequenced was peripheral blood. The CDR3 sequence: CASSRTVRLGDNEQFF. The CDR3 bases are TGTGCCAGCAGTCGGACAGTAAGGTTAGGAGACAATGAGCAGTTCTTC.